This TCR beta chain is from a study of vaccination effects on CD4 cells after COVID-19. Study-wide results and caveats: In the study, convalescent patients were few, and early post-infection timepoints were absent. Clonal contraction was marked in infection- and vaccine-induced clones late after vaccination.

With V trimmed by 1 base and J by 3 bases, 4 bases remained unmatched. CDR1 and CDR2 from the germline V gene are GTSNPN and SVGIG (reference sequence). The CDR3 has 14 amino acids. Viral peptide pool expansion of antigen-specific CD4+ T cells preceded sequencing in the ViraFEST assay. When 10 to 11 days of culture had elapsed, CD4+ T cells were isolated. Nobody among the vaccine recipients had prior SARS-CoV-2 infection (nucleocapsid antibodies were negative). A few million PBMC per well received around 9.3 IU/ml IL-2 and about 10 ug/ml peptides in culture. Half of the medium was exchanged for IL-2 medium on both days 3 and 7. Of note for this clone: What it binds is unknown.

Data came from immunoSEQ multiplex PCR; TCRdb stores just in-frame clones and leaves some out. The sample has about 54,000 clones, roughly 70% seen once. This chain uses TRBV30 with TRBJ2-3; TRBD2 aligns across 7 bases. The receptor comes from a human donor who received a COVID-19 vaccine. The specimen comprised CD4+ T cells from PBMCs cultured with SARS-CoV-2 spike peptides, sampled before COVID-19 vaccination. The CDR3 coding sequence is TGTGCCTGGAGTGCCAGCGGGAAGACAGATACGCAGTATTTT. Its protein is CAWSASGKTDTQYF.